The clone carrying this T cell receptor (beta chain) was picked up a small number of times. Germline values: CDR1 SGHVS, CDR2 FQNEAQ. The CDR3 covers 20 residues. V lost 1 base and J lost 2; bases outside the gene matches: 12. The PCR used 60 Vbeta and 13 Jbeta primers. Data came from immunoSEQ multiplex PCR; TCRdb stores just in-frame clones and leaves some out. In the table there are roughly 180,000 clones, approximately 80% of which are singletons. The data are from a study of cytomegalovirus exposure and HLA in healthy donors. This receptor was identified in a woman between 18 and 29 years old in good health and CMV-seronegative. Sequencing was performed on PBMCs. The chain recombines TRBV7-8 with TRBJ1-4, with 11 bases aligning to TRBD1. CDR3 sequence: CASSLVSGQGAPRTNEKLFF. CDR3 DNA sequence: TGTGCCAGCAGCTTAGTTTCAGGACAGGGGGCGCCGAGGACTAATGAAAAACTGTTTTTT.